One sample yielded the 3 T cell receptor beta chains listed below, sequenced in a study of PD-L1 blockade in urothelial cancer. Stated time point: peripheral blood 6 weeks after treatment start. Profiling relied on immunoSEQ multiplex PCR, and the TCRdb table lists in-frame clones only, not all of them. The repertoire holds around 62,000 clones, with more than 70% as singletons. This material consisted of PBMCs, taken around atezolizumab (anti-PD-L1) treatment. The receptors originated from a man in his 60s with urothelial cancer.

This chain joins TRBV6-4 and TRBJ2-7, with 9 bases matching TRBD2. The CDR3 is 15 amino acids. Germline values: CDR1 MRHNA, CDR2 SNTAGT. V dropped 3 bases and J dropped 4; count of bases not matched to a gene: 7. The CDR3 region is CASSENSGSFYEQYF. The CDR3 DNA is TGTGCCAGCAGTGAAAATAGCGGGAGTTTTTACGAGCAGTACTTC.

V gene TRBV7-9 combines with J gene TRBJ2-3; weak D call: TRBD2 (6 bases). V was pared by 3 bases and J by 0 bases, with 16 bases between. CDR1 SEHNR and CDR2 FQNEAQ come from the germline V gene (reference sequence). The CDR3 length is 17 residues. This CDR3 reads CASSLELAEVSTDTQYF. The CDR3 DNA sequence: TGTGCCAGCAGCTTGGAGTTAGCGGAAGTTAGCACAGATACGCAGTATTTT.

The chain joins TRBV9 to TRBJ2-2; a possible D gene is TRBD2 (5 bases). Trimming removed 0 bases from V and 4 bases from J, with 13 bases in between. The germline V gene encodes CDR1 SGDLS and CDR2 YYNGEE. This CDR3 region has 16 residues. In DNA form, the CDR3 reads TGTGCCAGCAGCGTAGGAAGCCTAGCCCGCACCGGGGAGCTGTTTTTT. Translation: CASSVGSLARTGELFF.